The 20 T cell receptor beta chains in this list originate from one sample, sequenced in a study of T cells in Graves' hyperthyroidism and ophthalmopathy (dated by TCRdb to the late 2010s). The library was prepared using multiplex PCR. Instrument on record: Illumina HiSeq 2000. The TCR beta CDR3 regions were amplified from the RNA transcripts. The first round of RT-PCR for the TCR CDR3 was performed with the HTBI primer set and the Qiagen OneStep RT-PCR kit. TCRdb ran its own pipeline on the public reads, namely fastp trimming at Q25 and MiXCR clone calling, and kept in-frame beta chains. Rows are unified per CDR3 protein, each entry keeping the most common DNA and genes. This sample comprises fewer than 650,000 distinct CDR3 sequences, about 46% of them detected only once. Of the sample, 35% to 50% is held by the ten largest clones. Material: peripheral blood or thyroid tissue (not recorded which). The receptors originated from an adult woman with Graves' disease, either hyperthyroidism or ophthalmopathy (not recorded which).

This clonotype came up many times. The V gene is TRBV7-2, the J gene TRBJ1-2; D ambiguous. Germline-derived CDR1 and CDR2 are SGHTA and FQGNSA. V lost 5 bases to trimming and J lost 8 bases, with 18 bases between them. This CDR3 has 14 residues. The DNA of the CDR3 is TGTGCCAGCAGCAAGCTGAGCGGGCCTTCGGGCTACACCTTC. Residues: CASSKLSGPSGYTF. Complete variable domain (other parts from reference TRBV7-2 and TRBJ1-2): GAGVSQSPSNKVTEKGKDVELRCDPISGHTALYWYRQSLGQGLEFLIYFQGNSAPDKSGLPSDRFSAERTGGSVSTLTIQRTQQEDSAVYLCASSKLSGPSGYTFGSGTRLTVV.

This chain joins TRBV20-1 and TRBJ1-2, with 7 bases fitting TRBD1. V trimming: 5 bases; J trimming: 0 bases; junction bases outside the gene matches: 9. CDR3 length equals 15 residues. CDR1 and CDR2 from the germline V gene are DFQATT and SNEGSKA (reference sequence). The CDR3 nucleotides are TGCAGTGCTTATACCCGGGACAGTACTAACTATGGCTACACCTTC. Its protein is CSAYTRDSTNYGYTF.

This clonotype was seen a single time. The V and J genes are TRBV7-2 and TRBJ1-3; 9 positions match TRBD1. The germline V gene has CDR1 SGHTA and CDR2 FQGNSA. CDR3 size: 15 residues. After removal of 5 bases from V and 4 bases from J, the junction contained 6 bases not matched to a gene. The CDR3 here is CASSQDTGGGNTIYF. CDR3 nucleotides: TGTGCCAGCAGCCAAGACACAGGGGGCGGAAACACCATATATTTT.

The genes are TRBV7-8 and TRBJ2-2; 13 bases are shared with TRBD2. CDR1 is SGHVS, CDR2 FQNEAQ, per germline. J was trimmed by 7 bases and V by 1 base; bases with no gene match: 6. There are 17 residues in the CDR3. CDR3 in amino acids: CASSLGLAGGRGGELFF. Here the CDR3 DNA reads TGTGCCAGCAGCTTAGGACTAGCGGGAGGAAGAGGCGGGGAGCTGTTTTTT.

This clonotype appeared many times. The chain carries TRBV9 and TRBJ1-2, with D unclear. CDR3 length equals 12 residues. Germline V gene sequence: CDR1 SGDLS, CDR2 YYNGEE. With 3 bases removed from V and 10 bases from J, the gap between germline ends came to 13 bases. CDR3 sequence (DNA): TGTGCCAGCAGCGAGCCAACAGCGTACTACACCTTC. This gives the protein CASSEPTAYYTF.

This rearrangement joins TRBV29-1 to TRBJ1-2; D is possibly TRBD1 (5 bases). The CDR3 loop spans 13 amino acids. The ends were cut back, 3 bases at V and 4 bases at J, with 12 bases in the middle. Germline V gene lookup returns CDR1 SQVTM and CDR2 ANQGSEA. The CDR3 region is CSVDSAGIYGYTF. As DNA, the CDR3 is TGCAGCGTTGATTCGGCAGGGATCTATGGCTACACCTTC.

This clonotype was recorded a few times. J is TRBJ1-4 and V is TRBV28, with D possibly being TRBD1 (6 bases). In germline, CDR1 is MDHEN, CDR2 SYDVKM. Deletions cut 3 bases from V and 5 bases from J, with 13 bases between. The CDR3 has 15 residues. CDR3 bases: TGTGCCAGCAGTTTGGCTGGACAGTGGAATGAAAAACTGTTTTTT. This sequence encodes CASSLAGQWNEKLFF. Based on the CDR3 plus reference TRBV28 and TRBJ1-4, the full variable domain is DVKVTQSSRYLVKRTGEKVFLECVQDMDHENMFWYRQDPGLGLRLIYFSYDVKMKEKGDIPEGYSVSREKKERFSLILESASTNQTSMYLCASSLAGQWNEKLFFGSGTQLSVL.

With regard to this clonotype: This may come from a read error, since a much larger clone is one base off. This chain links TRBV7-9 with TRBJ2-7, with TRBD1 matching over 9 bases. Germline V lookup: CDR1 SEHNR, CDR2 FQNEAQ (reference sequence). After removal of 7 bases from V and 8 bases from J, the junction contained 12 bases not matched to a gene. The CDR3 length is 14 residues. CDR3 sequence: CASTRRDRDAKQYF. The CDR3 coding sequence is TGTGCCAGCACTCGGAGGGACAGGGATGCCAAGCAGTACTTC.

In DNA, the CDR3 is TGTGCCAGCAGCTTAAAGACTAGCCCGAACACCGGGGGGGCCAACGTCCTGACTTTC. It yields the protein CASSLKTSPNTGGANVLTF. This chain links TRBV7-3 with TRBJ2-6, with 7 positions matching TRBD2. J was trimmed by 4 bases and V by 1 base; bases with no gene match: 13. CDR1 is SGHTA and CDR2 is FQGTGA in the germline V gene. The CDR3 spans 19 residues.

This clonotype has a count of ten or more. This sequence joins TRBV7-2 and TRBJ2-5; 7 bases fit TRBD1. CDR1 SGHTA and CDR2 FQGNSA come from the germline V gene. V was pared by 7 bases and J by 5 bases, with 10 bases of the junction left unmatched. This CDR3 spans 14 amino acids. The chain's CDR3 is CASNLRGYEETQYF. The DNA for the CDR3 is TGTGCCAGCAACCTCAGGGGGTATGAGGAGACCCAGTACTTC.

The chain couples TRBV10-3 to TRBJ2-7; TRBD1 matches at 11 bases. This CDR3 has 15 amino acids. After removal of 6 bases from V and 2 bases from J, the junction contained 6 bases not matched to a gene. The germline CDR1 and CDR2 sequences are ENHRY and SYGVKD. CDR3 sequence (DNA): TGTGCCATCAGGCCGGGACAGGGGGTCACCTACGAGCAGTACTTC. This codes for CAIRPGQGVTYEQYF.

The chain has TRBV9 and TRBJ2-5, with 8 bases fitting TRBD2. Germline V gives CDR1 SGDLS, CDR2 YYNGEE. V was pared by 0 bases and J by 2 bases, with 9 bases of the junction left unmatched. CDR3 length: 17 residues. Written as DNA, the CDR3 is TGTGCCAGCAGCGTAGGAACGAGCGGGGGACTACAAGAGACCCAGTACTTC. As protein: CASSVGTSGGLQETQYF.

The chain carries TRBV5-4 and TRBJ1-6; possible D gene TRBD1, 6 bases. CDR1 SGHNT and CDR2 YYREEE come from the germline V gene (reference sequence). CDR3 length equals 17 residues. Trimming took 1 base from V and 2 from J, leaving 13 bases between them. The CDR3 region is CASSLRWGHAYNSPLHF. In DNA form, the CDR3 reads TGTGCCAGCAGCTTGAGGTGGGGGCACGCCTATAATTCACCCCTCCACTTT.

The chain has TRBV7-2 and TRBJ2-7, with TRBD2 as a possible D gene (5 bases). The CDR3 is made up of 14 amino acids. CDR1 and CDR2 from the germline V gene are SGHTA and FQGNSA. The ends were cut back, 1 base at V and 7 bases at J, with 14 bases in the middle. CDR3 loop: CASSLVGGGSEQYF. CDR3 sequence (DNA): TGTGCCAGCAGCTTAGTTGGCGGAGGAAGTGAGCAGTACTTC.

This clonotype was observed a few times. V is TRBV19 and J is TRBJ1-5; TRBD1 matches at 8 bases. With 7 bases clipped from V and 6 bases from J, the junction kept 5 bases outside the gene matches. The germline gives CDR1 LNHDA, CDR2 SQIVND (reference sequence). This CDR3 has 13 residues. This CDR3 reads CASNDRGRQPQHF. The CDR3 DNA follows: TGTGCCAGTAATGACAGGGGACGTCAGCCCCAGCATTTT.

The chain uses TRBV20-1 and TRBJ2-3, with 10 bases lining up with TRBD2. This CDR3 spans 14 amino acids. With V trimmed by 5 bases and J by 6 bases, 8 bases remained unmatched. Germline CDR1 reads DFQATT; CDR2 reads SNEGSKA (reference sequence). The CDR3 DNA is TGCAGTGCTCTGGCTAGCGGGAGTATTGATACGCAGTATTTT. This translates into CSALASGSIDTQYF.

The table lists this clonotype with a few counts. This chain joins TRBV29-1 and TRBJ1-5, with 7 bases identical to TRBD1. Trimming cost V 4 bases and J 5 bases; bases outside gene matches: 8. Germline values: CDR1 SQVTM, CDR2 ANQGSEA. This CDR3 has 14 residues. The DNA of the CDR3 is TGCAGCGTTGGAGACAGGGTTGGCTATCAGCCCCAGCATTTT. Translation gives CSVGDRVGYQPQHF.

This clonotype was detected a few times. The chain carries TRBV20-1 and TRBJ1-2; tentatively, D is TRBD1 (5 bases). V shed 0 bases and J shed 2 bases, with 7 bases lying between them. From germline, CDR1 is DFQATT and CDR2 SNEGSKA (reference sequence). The CDR3 sequence is 13 residues long. CDR3 bases: TGCAGTGCTAGAGACCGGGGGAACTATGGCTACACCTTC. Translation: CSARDRGNYGYTF.

The table lists this clonotype with many counts. J is TRBJ2-7 and V is TRBV29-1, with 7 bases aligning to TRBD1. Per germline, CDR1 SQVTM and CDR2 ANQGSEA. After removal of 0 bases from V and 4 bases from J, the junction contained 6 bases not matched to a gene. CDR3 length equals 14 residues. Written as DNA, the CDR3 is TGCAGCGTTGAAGAGGGAAACAGGGGATACGAGCAGTACTTC. This encodes CSVEEGNRGYEQYF.

About this clonotype: Because it lacks the conserved phenylalanine or tryptophan at the end, this CDR3 is likely a read error. The chain employs TRBV4-2 and TRBJ1-3, with D hard to call. Germline V CDR1 and CDR2: LGHNA, YNFKEQ. This CDR3 is built from 14 residues. CDR3 DNA sequence: TGTGTCAGCAGCCAAGGGAGCTCTGGAAACACCATATATCTT. It yields the protein CVSSQGSSGNTIYL.